This TCR beta chain was sequenced for a study of T cell responses to AZD1222 COVID-19 vaccine. Data came from immunoSEQ multiplex PCR; TCRdb stores just in-frame clones and leaves some out. The sample includes some 140,000 clones, 80% to 90% of them seen just once. The clonotype was recovered from an adult in good health. The sequencing here drew on peripheral blood, taken on day 0 of AZD1222 vaccination.

CDR3 sequence reads: CASRGQGPPFTEAFF. The DNA of the CDR3 is TGTGCCAGCAGGGGACAGGGACCCCCTTTCACTGAAGCTTTCTTT. The rearrangement joins TRBV14 to TRBJ1-1; 9 nucleotides line up with TRBD1. With 6 bases clipped from V and 4 bases from J, the junction kept 9 bases outside the gene matches. In germline, CDR1 is SGHDN, CDR2 FVKESK. This CDR3 has 15 residues.